This is a list of T cell receptor beta chains from one sample in a study of blood T cells in healthy people across ages. TCRdb recomputed calls from the 5' RACE reads with MiXCR, one row per CDR3 protein. The table has over 500,000 distinct CDR3 sequences, about 51% seen once. Sequences were obtained from blood. These receptors came from a woman of 80 years or more in good health. CDR3s include the opening cysteine and the closing phenylalanine or tryptophan. D genes are given only for firm matches. Only some rows state a clone size, as once, few, many or a class for expanded clones.

V gene: TRBV12-3/TRBV12-4; clone size: few; D gene: -; J gene: TRBJ1-2; CDR3 protein: CASSPWTAAQGGYTF; CDR3 DNA: TGTGCCAGCAGTCCCTGGACCGCTGCCCAGGGTGGCTACACCTTC
V gene: TRBV7-8; clone size: -; D gene: TRBD1; J gene: TRBJ2-3; CDR3 protein: CASSATRDRGRDTQYF; CDR3 DNA: TGTGCCAGCAGCGCCACCAGGGACAGGGGGAGAGATACGCAGTATTTT
V gene: TRBV4-1; clone size: -; D gene: -; J gene: TRBJ2-5; CDR3 protein: CASSRSLLETQYF; CDR3 DNA: TGCGCCAGCAGCCGGTCACTCTTAGAGACCCAGTACTTC
V gene: TRBV29-1; clone size: -; D gene: -; J gene: TRBJ2-3; CDR3 protein: CSVEAQVTDTQYF; CDR3 DNA: TGCAGCGTGGAGGCACAGGTTACAGATACGCAGTATTTT
V gene: TRBV3-1; clone size: -; D gene: -; J gene: TRBJ2-2; CDR3 protein: CASSRGGWELFF; CDR3 DNA: TGTGCCAGCAGCCGTGGGGGCTGGGAGCTGTTTTTT
V gene: TRBV20-1; clone size: -; D gene: TRBD2; J gene: TRBJ2-3; CDR3 protein: CSARGSFLAGGTDTQYF; CDR3 DNA: TGCAGTGCTAGAGGGTCTTTTCTAGCGGGAGGGACAGATACGCAGTATTTT
V gene: TRBV3-1; clone size: -; D gene: -; J gene: TRBJ1-3; CDR3 protein: CASSQDLGGISTGSGNTIYF; CDR3 DNA: TGTGCCAGCAGCCAAGATCTAGGAGGGATATCCACAGGCTCTGGAAACACCATATATTTT
V gene: TRBV6-4; clone size: once; D gene: -; J gene: TRBJ2-3; CDR3 protein: CASSERGAWDTQYF; CDR3 DNA: TGTGCCAGCAGTGAAAGAGGCGCTTGGGATACGCAGTATTTT
V gene: TRBV11-2; clone size: -; D gene: TRBD2; J gene: TRBJ2-3; CDR3 protein: CASRLTSGGPLRTDTQYF; CDR3 DNA: TGTGCCAGCAGGCTCACTAGCGGGGGGCCCCTGAGGACAGATACGCAGTATTTT
V gene: TRBV12-3/TRBV12-4; clone size: -; D gene: TRBD2; J gene: TRBJ2-1; CDR3 protein: CASSGQRDNEQFF; CDR3 DNA: TGTGCCAGCTCCGGCCAGCGGGATAATGAGCAGTTCTTC
V gene: TRBV4-2; clone size: -; D gene: -; J gene: TRBJ1-2; CDR3 protein: CASSQDRGRDGYTF; CDR3 DNA: TGTGCCAGCAGCCAAGACAGGGGACGAGACGGCTACACCTTC
V gene: TRBV10-3; clone size: few; D gene: -; J gene: TRBJ2-5; CDR3 protein: CAISESMGEETQYF; CDR3 DNA: TGTGCCATCAGTGAGTCGATGGGAGAAGAGACCCAGTACTTC
V gene: TRBV12-3/TRBV12-4; clone size: many; D gene: -; J gene: TRBJ2-3; CDR3 protein: CASSPRASIGTDTQYF; CDR3 DNA: TGTGCCAGCAGTCCAAGGGCTAGCATAGGGACAGATACGCAGTATTTT
V gene: TRBV4-2; clone size: many; D gene: -; J gene: TRBJ2-1; CDR3 protein: CASSQDWGFDNEQFF; CDR3 DNA: TGTGCCAGCAGCCAAGATTGGGGATTCGACAATGAGCAGTTCTTC
V gene: TRBV20-1; clone size: -; D gene: TRBD1; J gene: TRBJ1-5; CDR3 protein: CSARQGAQPQHF; CDR3 DNA: TGCAGTGCCAGACAGGGTGCGCAGCCCCAGCATTTT
V gene: TRBV6-5; clone size: -; D gene: -; J gene: TRBJ2-7; CDR3 protein: CASSDSRSYEQYF; CDR3 DNA: TGTGCCAGCAGTGACTCCCGCAGCTACGAGCAGTACTTC
V gene: TRBV20-1; clone size: -; D gene: TRBD2; J gene: TRBJ2-7; CDR3 protein: CSARTSGITYEQYF; CDR3 DNA: TGCAGTGCTAGAACTAGCGGGATCACCTACGAGCAGTACTTC
V gene: TRBV5-1; clone size: many; D gene: -; J gene: TRBJ2-4; CDR3 protein: CASSEGSGVAKNIQYF; CDR3 DNA: TGCGCCAGCAGCGAAGGCTCGGGGGTAGCCAAAAACATTCAGTACTTC
V gene: TRBV28; clone size: many; D gene: -; J gene: TRBJ2-2; CDR3 protein: CASSTTGELFF; CDR3 DNA: TGTGCCAGCAGTACCACCGGGGAGCTGTTTTTT
V gene: TRBV10-3; clone size: many; D gene: -; J gene: TRBJ1-2; CDR3 protein: CAISEVQGSGYTF; CDR3 DNA: TGTGCCATCAGTGAAGTACAGGGCAGTGGCTACACCTTC
V gene: TRBV7-9; clone size: many; D gene: -; J gene: TRBJ2-7; CDR3 protein: CASSLDINGKYEQYF; CDR3 DNA: TGTGCCAGCAGCTTAGACATCAACGGCAAATACGAGCAGTACTTC
V gene: TRBV30; clone size: few; D gene: TRBD1; J gene: TRBJ2-3; CDR3 protein: CAWDRGRADTQYF; CDR3 DNA: TGTGCCTGGGACAGGGGAAGGGCAGATACGCAGTATTTT
V gene: TRBV29-1; clone size: many; D gene: TRBD1; J gene: TRBJ1-5; CDR3 protein: CSVAAGQGNQPQHF; CDR3 DNA: TGCAGCGTCGCCGCCGGACAGGGCAATCAGCCCCAGCATTTT
V gene: TRBV7-9; clone size: many; D gene: -; J gene: TRBJ2-7; CDR3 protein: CASSQLSLGSYEQYF; CDR3 DNA: TGTGCCAGCAGCCAGTTGTCTCTTGGGTCCTACGAGCAGTACTTC
V gene: TRBV21-1; clone size: few; D gene: -; J gene: TRBJ1-2; CDR3 protein: CASSTRQGASGYTF; CDR3 DNA: TGTGCCAGCAGCACCCGACAGGGGGCTAGTGGCTACACCTTC
V gene: TRBV9; clone size: few; D gene: -; J gene: TRBJ2-3; CDR3 protein: CASSVGAGTADTQYF; CDR3 DNA: TGTGCCAGCAGCGTAGGGGCAGGGACTGCAGATACGCAGTATTTT
V gene: TRBV7-9; clone size: many; D gene: -; J gene: TRBJ2-3; CDR3 protein: CASTSTDTQYF; CDR3 DNA: TGTGCCAGCACAAGCACAGATACGCAGTATTTT
V gene: TRBV2; clone size: -; D gene: TRBD2; J gene: TRBJ2-2; CDR3 protein: CAVPAEGGSSGELFF; CDR3 DNA: TGTGCCGTACCAGCGGAGGGAGGGTCGTCCGGGGAGCTGTTTTTT
V gene: TRBV6-1; clone size: -; D gene: -; J gene: TRBJ2-3; CDR3 protein: CASSEYPGTFEGTDTQYF; CDR3 DNA: TGTGCCAGCAGTGAGTACCCTGGGACTTTCGAAGGTACAGATACGCAGTATTTT
V gene: TRBV20-1; clone size: -; D gene: -; J gene: TRBJ2-3; CDR3 protein: CSAQSGPTDTQYF; CDR3 DNA: TGCAGTGCTCAAAGCGGGCCCACAGATACGCAGTATTTT
V gene: TRBV24-1; clone size: -; D gene: -; J gene: TRBJ2-3; CDR3 protein: CATSDRHLSTDTQYF; CDR3 DNA: TGTGCCACCAGTGATCGGCATCTCAGCACAGATACGCAGTATTTT
V gene: TRBV10-3; clone size: -; D gene: -; J gene: TRBJ1-4; CDR3 protein: CAIRAEEGNEKLFF; CDR3 DNA: TGTGCCATCAGGGCAGAGGAAGGGAATGAAAAACTGTTTTTT
V gene: TRBV25-1; clone size: -; D gene: TRBD1; J gene: TRBJ2-1; CDR3 protein: CASSDWTGADEQFF; CDR3 DNA: TGTGCCAGCAGTGATTGGACAGGGGCCGATGAGCAGTTCTTC
V gene: TRBV20-1; clone size: -; D gene: -; J gene: TRBJ2-7; CDR3 protein: CSASGGSYIYEQYF; CDR3 DNA: TGCAGTGCCTCAGGAGGGTCCTATATCTACGAGCAGTACTTC
V gene: TRBV5-8; clone size: -; D gene: -; J gene: TRBJ1-4; CDR3 protein: CASSYLGTSLSPNEKLFF; CDR3 DNA: TGTGCCAGCAGCTATTTGGGGACAAGTCTTTCTCCCAATGAAAAACTGTTTTTT
V gene: TRBV9; clone size: many; D gene: -; J gene: TRBJ1-6; CDR3 protein: CASSAAGGNSPLHF; CDR3 DNA: TGTGCCAGCAGCGCAGCTGGCGGAAATTCACCCCTCCACTTT
V gene: TRBV12-3/TRBV12-4; clone size: many; D gene: -; J gene: TRBJ2-7; CDR3 protein: CASSRSGGAEQYF; CDR3 DNA: TGTGCCAGCAGCCGTTCCGGAGGGGCAGAGCAGTACTTC
V gene: TRBV6-6; clone size: -; D gene: -; J gene: TRBJ2-7; CDR3 protein: CASSTQGLYEQYF; CDR3 DNA: TGTGCCAGCAGCACACAGGGCCTCTACGAGCAGTACTTC